Listed here are 2 T cell receptor beta chains from one sample, sequenced in a study of monozygotic twins with inflammatory bowel disease. Following a re-call of the 5' RACE reads, TCRdb has one entry per CDR3 protein and lacks DNA. The sample shows about 160,000 distinct CDR3 sequences, and 2.8% sits with its ten largest clones. Sequenced: blood. All receptors derive from a human donor with ulcerative colitis or Crohn's disease, or a healthy co-twin of an affected twin (not recorded which).

The chain uses TRBV20-1 and TRBJ1-5; the D gene TCRdb calls, TRBD1, cannot be checked with no DNA. Germline CDR1 is DFQATT and CDR2 is SNEGSKA (reference sequence). The CDR3 runs to 13 residues. This chain's CDR3 is CSARTRANQPQHF.

The rearrangement uses TRBV6-2 or TRBV6-3 and TRBJ2-1; TCRdb's D call of TRBD2 is untestable without DNA. Germline V gives CDR1 MNHEY, CDR2 SVGEGT. The CDR3 has 16 residues. CDR3 loop: CASSYAGLAGYNEQFF.